This passage covers 3 T cell receptor beta chains from one sample sequenced in a study of cytomegalovirus exposure and HLA in healthy donors. PCR employed 60 Vbeta and 13 Jbeta primers. Profiled with immunoSEQ multiplex PCR; TCRdb holds only in-frame clones, not every one. The repertoire includes 140,000 or so clones, around 75% of them detected once, and approximately 1.6% sits in the top ten. The sample taken for sequencing was PBMCs. The source of these receptors is a woman in her thirties or forties in good health and CMV-seronegative.

The chain couples TRBV7-2 to TRBJ2-7, with D maybe TRBD2 (5 bases). The ends were cut back, 5 bases at V and 5 bases at J, with 13 bases in the middle. Germline V gene lookup returns CDR1 SGHTA and CDR2 FQGNSA. The CDR3 loop spans 13 amino acids. CDR3 loop: CASSRSTGDEQYF. Written as DNA, the CDR3 is TGTGCCAGCAGCCGATCAACCGGGGACGAGCAGTACTTC.

The J gene is TRBJ1-2, the V gene TRBV6-1; the D gene is possibly TRBD1 (6 bases). Germline values: CDR1 MNHNS, CDR2 SASEGT. This CDR3 region has 15 residues. With 1 base removed from V and 5 bases from J, the gap between germline ends came to 14 bases. This CDR3 reads CASSEGLGQSYGYTF. The CDR3 DNA reads TGTGCCAGCAGTGAAGGCCTAGGACAGTCTTATGGCTACACCTTC.

The rearrangement joins TRBV9 to TRBJ1-5, with D maybe TRBD1 (6 bases). Germline V gene sequence: CDR1 SGDLS, CDR2 YYNGEE. The CDR3 is 15 residues long. Trimming left V 3 bases short and J 7 bases short, with 17 bases between. CDR3 in DNA: TGTGCCAGCAGCGAGGGGTCAGGGGTTAACCAGCCCCAGCATTTT. The encoded protein is CASSEGSGVNQPQHF.